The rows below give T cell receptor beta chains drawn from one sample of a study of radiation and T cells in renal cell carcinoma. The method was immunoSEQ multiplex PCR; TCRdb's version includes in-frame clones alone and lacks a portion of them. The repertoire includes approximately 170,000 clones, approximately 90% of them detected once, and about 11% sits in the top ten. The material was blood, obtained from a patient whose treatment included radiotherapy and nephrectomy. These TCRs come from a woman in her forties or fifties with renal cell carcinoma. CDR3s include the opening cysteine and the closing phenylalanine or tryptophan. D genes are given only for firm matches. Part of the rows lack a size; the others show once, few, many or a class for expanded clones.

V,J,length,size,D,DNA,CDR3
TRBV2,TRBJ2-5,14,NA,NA,TGTGCCAGCATAGACAGGATGGGTGAAGGGTCCCAGTACTTC,CASIDRMGEGSQYF
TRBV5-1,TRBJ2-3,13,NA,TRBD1,TGCGCCAGCAGCTTGGGGGACAGAGATACGCAGTATTTT,CASSLGDRDTQYF
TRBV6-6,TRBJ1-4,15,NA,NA,TGTGCCAGCAGTTACCTCTCTTTCTCCAGCGAAAAACTGTTTTTT,CASSYLSFSSEKLFF
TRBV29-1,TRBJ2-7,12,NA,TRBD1,TGCAGCGCCCACAGGGGCTCCTACGAGCAGTACTTC,CSAHRGSYEQYF
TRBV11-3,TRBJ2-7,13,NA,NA,TGTGCCAGCAGCTTCGGACGGGACTACGAGCAGTACTTC,CASSFGRDYEQYF
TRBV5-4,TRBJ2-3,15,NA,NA,TGTGCCAGCAGCCGAAGGGGGGGGGCTTCAAATACGCAGTATTTT,CASSRRGGASNTQYF
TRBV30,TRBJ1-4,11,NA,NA,TGTGCCTGGAGTGTAAATGAAAAACTGTTTTTT,CAWSVNEKLFF
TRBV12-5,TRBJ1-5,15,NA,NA,TGTGCTAGTGGTTTGGGCGATGTGGGCAATCAGCCCCAGCATTTT,CASGLGDVGNQPQHF
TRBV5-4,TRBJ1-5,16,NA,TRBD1,TGTGCCAGCAGCCGACGCGTGCAGGGGGCCCATCAGCCCCAGCATTTT,CASSRRVQGAHQPQHF
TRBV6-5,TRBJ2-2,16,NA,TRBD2,TGTGCCAGCAGTTACTCGGCGGGGGGAAACACCGGGGAGCTGTTTTTT,CASSYSAGGNTGELFF
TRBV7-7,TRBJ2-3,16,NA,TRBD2,TGTGCTAGCAGCCCCCGCGGGGGGCCTAGCACAGATACGCAGTATTTT,CASSPRGGPSTDTQYF
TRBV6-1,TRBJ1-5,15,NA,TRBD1,TGTGCCAGCACCCTTGACAGGGCAAGCAATCAGCCCCAGCATTTT,CASTLDRASNQPQHF
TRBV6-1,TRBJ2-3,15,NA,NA,TGTGCCAGCAGTCTGACGGAATTAGGCACAGATACGCAGTATTTT,CASSLTELGTDTQYF
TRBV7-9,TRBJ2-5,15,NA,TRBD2,TGTGCCAGCAGCTTGTCTAGCGGGGGGCAAGAGACCCAGTACTTC,CASSLSSGGQETQYF
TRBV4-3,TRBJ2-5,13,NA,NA,TGCGCCAGCAGCCAAGAGGAGTATGGGACCCAGTACTTC,CASSQEEYGTQYF
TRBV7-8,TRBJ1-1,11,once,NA,TGTGCCAGCAGCAGAACAGTTGAAGCTTTCTTT,CASSRTVEAFF
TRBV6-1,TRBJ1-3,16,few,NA,TGTGCCAGCAGTGAAGCTTATTCTGGCTCTGGAAACACCATATATTTT,CASSEAYSGSGNTIYF
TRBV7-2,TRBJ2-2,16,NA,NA,TGTGCCAGCAGCTTAGAAGGGGGGCCTAACACCGGGGAGCTGTTTTTT,CASSLEGGPNTGELFF
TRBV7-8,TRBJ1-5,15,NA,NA,TGTGCCAGCAGCTTAGTACGGGGCCCCAATCAGCCCCAGCATTTT,CASSLVRGPNQPQHF
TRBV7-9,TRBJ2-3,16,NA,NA,TGTGCCAGCAGCTTAGTAGCTGAATTTGGCACAGATACGCAGTATTTT,CASSLVAEFGTDTQYF
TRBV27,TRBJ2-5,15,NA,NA,TGTGCCAGCAGTTTAAGGATAGGCGCTCAAGAGACCCAGTACTTC,CASSLRIGAQETQYF
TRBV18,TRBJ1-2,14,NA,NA,TGTGCCAGCTCACCGGGCGGGGGAAACTATGGCTACACCTTC,CASSPGGGNYGYTF
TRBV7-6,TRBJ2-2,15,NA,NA,TGTGCCAGCAGCTTATCGGGGGGCAGTACCGGGGAGCTGTTTTTT,CASSLSGGSTGELFF
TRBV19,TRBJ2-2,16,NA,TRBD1,TGTGCCAGTAGTCCGAGTGGGACAGGGAGGGCCGGGGAGCTGTTTTTT,CASSPSGTGRAGELFF
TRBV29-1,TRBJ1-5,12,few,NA,TGCAGCGTAGCCACCGGAACCTCCCAACAGCATTTT,CSVATGTSQQHF
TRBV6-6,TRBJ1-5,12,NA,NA,TGTGCCTGCGGGGCAAGCAATCAGCCCCAGCATTTT,CACGASNQPQHF
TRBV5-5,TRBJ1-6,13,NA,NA,TGTGCCAGCAGCTTGTCAATAAATTCACCCCTCCACTTT,CASSLSINSPLHF
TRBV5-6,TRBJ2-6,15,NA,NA,TGTGCCAGCAGCTTCCCTACCTCTGGGGCCAACGTCCTGACTTTC,CASSFPTSGANVLTF
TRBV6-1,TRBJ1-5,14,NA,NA,TGTGCCAGCAAGGACTACGTAGGGGGTCAGCCCCAGCATTTT,CASKDYVGGQPQHF
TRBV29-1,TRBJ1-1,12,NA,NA,TGCAGCGCAGGACAGTCATACGCTGAAGCTTTCTTT,CSAGQSYAEAFF
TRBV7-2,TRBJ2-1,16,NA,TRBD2,TGTGCCAGCAGCAAACAGGGAGTAGCGGGGGGGCAGGAGCAGTTCTTC,CASSKQGVAGGQEQFF
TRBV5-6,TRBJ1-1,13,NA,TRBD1,TGTGCCACCCGGGACAGGGTAGGCACTGAAGCTTTCTTT,CATRDRVGTEAFF
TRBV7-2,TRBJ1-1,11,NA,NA,TGTGCCAGCAGCTTAGTGGGAGTGTCTTTCTTT,CASSLVGVSFF
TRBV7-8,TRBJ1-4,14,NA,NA,TGTGCCAGCAGCTGGCAGGCAACTAATGAAAAACTGTTTTTT,CASSWQATNEKLFF
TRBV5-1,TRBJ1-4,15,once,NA,TGCGCCAGCAGCTTTTTCGGGGTAGAAAATGAAAAACTGTTTTTT,CASSFFGVENEKLFF
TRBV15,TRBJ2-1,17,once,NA,TGTGCCACCAGCAGAGCTGTAGTAGGAGCGCCGAACAATGAGCAGTTCTTC,CATSRAVVGAPNNEQFF
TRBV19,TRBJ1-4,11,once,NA,TGTGCCAGTAGTATCCATGAAAAACTGTTTTTT,CASSIHEKLFF
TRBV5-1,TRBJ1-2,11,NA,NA,TGCGCCAGCAGCATAGATAGCGGCTACACCTTC,CASSIDSGYTF
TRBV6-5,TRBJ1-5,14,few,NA,TGTGCCAGCAGTTTCAGGGAGGGCAATCAGCCCCAGCATTTT,CASSFREGNQPQHF
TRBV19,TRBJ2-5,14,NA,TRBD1,TGTGCCAGTACTCAAACAGGGGGGCCAGAGACCCAGTACTTC,CASTQTGGPETQYF
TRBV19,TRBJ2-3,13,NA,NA,TGTGCCACGTCAGAGGGCGGCACAGATACGCAGTATTTT,CATSEGGTDTQYF
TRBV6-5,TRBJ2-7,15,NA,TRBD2,TGTGCCAGCAGTTACCGGGGACTAGCCTCTTCCGAGCAGTACTTC,CASSYRGLASSEQYF
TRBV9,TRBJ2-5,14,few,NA,TGTGCCAGCAGCGTAGAGCACAGGGCGGAGACCCAGTACTTC,CASSVEHRAETQYF
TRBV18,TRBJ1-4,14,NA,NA,TGTGCCAGCTCAGGCGGGGCATTCGGTGAAAAACTGTTTTTT,CASSGGAFGEKLFF
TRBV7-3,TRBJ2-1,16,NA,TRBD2,TGTGCCAGCAGCTTAACGTCCGCGGGGGCCTACAATGAGCAGTTCTTC,CASSLTSAGAYNEQFF
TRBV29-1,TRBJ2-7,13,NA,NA,TGCAGCGTTACAGGGGACTCGACCTACGAGCAGTACTTC,CSVTGDSTYEQYF
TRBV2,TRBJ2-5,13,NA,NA,TGTGCCAGCAGTGGACACGGGGTGGAGACCCAGTACTTC,CASSGHGVETQYF